This T cell receptor (beta chain) is drawn from a study of T cells in Graves' hyperthyroidism and ophthalmopathy. There were TCR beta CDR3 regions amplified from RNA transcripts. The TCR CDR3 was amplified in a first-round RT-PCR using the HTBI primer set. TCRdb re-called the multiplex PCR reads with MiXCR, one entry per CDR3 protein. The sample consists of over 500,000 distinct CDR3 sequences, 40% to 55% of them appearing once. Patients were excluded for uncontrolled infection, other autoimmune disease, pregnancy or lactation. For the diagnoses, clinical symptoms, serum thyroxine and TRAb, thyroid ultrasound and orbital computed tomography were used. Material: peripheral blood or thyroid tissue (not recorded which). The clonotype comes from an adult woman with Graves' disease, either hyperthyroidism or ophthalmopathy (not recorded which).

The CDR3 DNA reads as TGCAGTGCTAGAATGGGGGACAGGGAGAATCAGCCCCAGCATTTT. It encodes CSARMGDRENQPQHF. This chain links TRBV20-1 with TRBJ1-5; TRBD1 agrees at 9 bases. CDR3 size: 15 residues. CDR1 and CDR2 from the germline V gene are DFQATT and SNEGSKA (reference sequence). The ends lost 2 bases at V and 4 bases at J; junction bases unmatched: 6.